This TCR beta chain was sequenced during a study of T cell repertoires in aging, cancer and after chemotherapy. General study results and limits: Lymphoid organ infiltration in hematological cancer patients may impair thymic emigration or peripheral T cell expansion. Compared with age-matched healthy donors, untreated hematological or solid cancer patients showed higher blood TCR clonality.

Remarks on this clonotype: As yet, its antigen is unknown.

Germline CDR1 and CDR2: SGHRS and YFSETQ. V was cut by 0 bases and J by 3 bases, with 3 bases left in between. There are 13 residues in the CDR3. A mixed TRB-A/B primer pool amplified rearranged TRB by multiplex touch-down PCR. TCRdb re-analysed the multiplex PCR reads in MiXCR, keeping a single row per CDR3 protein. The data hold thousands of distinct CDR3 sequences, with over 20% observed a single time. Amplification of TCR beta used genomic DNA extracted from peripheral blood. The source of this sequence is a human donor with a blood cancer. J is TRBJ2-2 and V is TRBV5-1, with D unresolved. The source material was blood. The CDR3 protein is CASSLEYTGELFF. As DNA, the CDR3 is TGCGCCAGCAGCTTGGAGTACACCGGGGAGCTGTTTTTT.